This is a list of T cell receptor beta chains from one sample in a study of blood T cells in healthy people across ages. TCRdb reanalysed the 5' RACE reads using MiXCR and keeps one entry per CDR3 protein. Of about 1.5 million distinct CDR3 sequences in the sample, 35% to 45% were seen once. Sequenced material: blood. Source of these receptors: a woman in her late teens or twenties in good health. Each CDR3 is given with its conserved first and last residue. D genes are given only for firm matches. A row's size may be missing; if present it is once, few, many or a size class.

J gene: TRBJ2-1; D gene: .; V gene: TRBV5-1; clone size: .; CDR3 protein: CASSSLPKYNEQFF; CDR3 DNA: TGCGCCAGCAGCTCCCTACCTAAGTACAATGAGCAGTTCTTC
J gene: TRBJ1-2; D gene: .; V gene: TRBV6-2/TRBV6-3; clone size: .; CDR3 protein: CASSFGGRGYTF; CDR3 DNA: TGTGCCAGCAGCTTCGGGGGACGCGGCTACACCTTC
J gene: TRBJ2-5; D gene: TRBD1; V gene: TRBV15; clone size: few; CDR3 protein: CATSRDLGTVQETQYF; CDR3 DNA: TGTGCCACCAGCAGAGATCTAGGGACAGTCCAGGAGACCCAGTACTTC
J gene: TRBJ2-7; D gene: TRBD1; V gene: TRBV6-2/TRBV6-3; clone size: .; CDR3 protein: CASSLFTGQGEFPFYEQYF; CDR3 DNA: TGTGCCAGCAGTTTGTTCACGGGACAGGGTGAATTCCCATTCTACGAGCAGTACTTC
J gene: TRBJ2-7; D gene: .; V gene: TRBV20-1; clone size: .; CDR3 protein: CSAERLGPYEQYF; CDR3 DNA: TGCAGTGCCGAGCGGCTAGGACCCTACGAGCAGTACTTC
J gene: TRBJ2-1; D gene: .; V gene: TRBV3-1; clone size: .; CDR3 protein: CASSQLREQFF; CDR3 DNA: TGTGCCAGCAGCCAACTGAGGGAGCAGTTCTTC
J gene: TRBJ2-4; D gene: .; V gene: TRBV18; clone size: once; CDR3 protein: CASSRTAQRDIQYF; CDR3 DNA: TGTGCCAGCTCACGGACAGCTCAAAGGGACATTCAGTACTTC
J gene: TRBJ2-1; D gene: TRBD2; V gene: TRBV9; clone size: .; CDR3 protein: CASSVVGGRINEQFF; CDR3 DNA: TGTGCCAGCAGCGTAGTGGGGGGGAGGATCAATGAGCAGTTCTTC
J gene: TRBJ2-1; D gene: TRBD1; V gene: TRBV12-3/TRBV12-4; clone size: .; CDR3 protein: CASSRFGQGSQFF; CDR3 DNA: TGTGCCAGCAGCCGTTTCGGACAGGGGTCGCAGTTCTTC
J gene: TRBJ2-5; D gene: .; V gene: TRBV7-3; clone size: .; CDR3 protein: CASSPVYRETQYF; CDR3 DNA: TGTGCCAGCAGCCCGGTCTATCGAGAGACCCAGTACTTC
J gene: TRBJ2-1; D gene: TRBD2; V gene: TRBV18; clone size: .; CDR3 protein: CASSPRASGAYNEQFF; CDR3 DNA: TGTGCCAGCTCACCCAGGGCTAGCGGAGCCTACAATGAGCAGTTCTTC
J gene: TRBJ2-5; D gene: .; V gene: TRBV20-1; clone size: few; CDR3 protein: CSESRQGQETQYF; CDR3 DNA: TGCAGTGAATCCCGCCAGGGGCAAGAGACCCAGTACTTC
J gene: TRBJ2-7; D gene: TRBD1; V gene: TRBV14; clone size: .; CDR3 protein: CASSQGTGTAFIYEQYF; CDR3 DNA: TGTGCCAGCAGCCAAGGAACCGGGACAGCCTTTATCTACGAGCAGTACTTC
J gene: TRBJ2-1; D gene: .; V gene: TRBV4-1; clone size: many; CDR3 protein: CASSQDTVEQFF; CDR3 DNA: TGCGCCAGCAGCCAAGATACCGTGGAGCAGTTCTTC
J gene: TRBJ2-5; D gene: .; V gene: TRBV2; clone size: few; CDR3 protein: CASNTGRETQYF; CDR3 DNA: TGTGCCAGCAATACAGGACGGGAGACCCAGTACTTC
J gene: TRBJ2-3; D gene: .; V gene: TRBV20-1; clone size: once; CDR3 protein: CSAAGGVYTDTQYF; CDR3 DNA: TGCAGTGCTGCAGGAGGGGTCTACACAGATACGCAGTATTTT
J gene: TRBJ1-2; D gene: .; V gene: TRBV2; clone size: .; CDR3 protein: CASSEWQGYGYTF; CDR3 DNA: TGTGCCAGCAGTGAATGGCAGGGCTACGGCTACACCTTC
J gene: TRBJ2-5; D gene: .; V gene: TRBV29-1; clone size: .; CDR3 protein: CSVERFGRQETQYF; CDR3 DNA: TGCAGCGTTGAAAGGTTCGGAAGACAAGAGACCCAGTACTTC
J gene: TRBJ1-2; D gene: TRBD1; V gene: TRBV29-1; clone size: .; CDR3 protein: CSVSGDREFGYTF; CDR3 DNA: TGCAGCGTGAGTGGGGACAGGGAGTTTGGCTACACCTTC
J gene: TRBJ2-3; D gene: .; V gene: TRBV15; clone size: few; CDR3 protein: CATSSKQGSSTDTQYF; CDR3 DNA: TGTGCCACCAGCAGCAAACAGGGATCTAGCACAGATACGCAGTATTTT
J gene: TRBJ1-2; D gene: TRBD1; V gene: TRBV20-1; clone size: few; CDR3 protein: CSARDPLGTGGSHGYTF; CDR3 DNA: TGCAGTGCTAGAGATCCCTTAGGTACAGGGGGTAGTCATGGCTACACCTTC
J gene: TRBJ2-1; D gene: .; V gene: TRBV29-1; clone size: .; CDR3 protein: CSVESSTSGSYNEQFF; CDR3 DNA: TGCAGCGTTGAGTCGAGCACCTCCGGCTCCTACAATGAGCAGTTCTTC
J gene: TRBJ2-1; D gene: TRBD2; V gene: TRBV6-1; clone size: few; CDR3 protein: CASRNESGLAVYNEQFF; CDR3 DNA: TGTGCCAGCAGAAATGAGTCGGGACTAGCGGTTTACAATGAGCAGTTCTTC
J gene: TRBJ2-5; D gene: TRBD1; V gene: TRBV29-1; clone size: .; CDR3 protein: CSVNAIGTEETQYF; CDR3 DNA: TGCAGCGTGAATGCCATTGGGACAGAAGAGACCCAGTACTTC
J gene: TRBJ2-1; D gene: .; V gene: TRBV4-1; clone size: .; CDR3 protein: CASSQSGPSYNEQFF; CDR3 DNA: TGCGCCAGCAGCCAATCGGGTCCCTCCTACAATGAGCAGTTCTTC
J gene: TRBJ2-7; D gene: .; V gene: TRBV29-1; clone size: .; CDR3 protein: CSVVGGAYNEQYF; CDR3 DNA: TGCAGCGTTGTCGGCGGGGCGTACAATGAGCAGTACTTC
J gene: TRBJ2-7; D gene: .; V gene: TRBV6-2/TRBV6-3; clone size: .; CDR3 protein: CASSYSKVAWSYEQYF; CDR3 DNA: TGTGCCAGCAGTTACTCGAAAGTTGCTTGGTCCTACGAGCAGTACTTC
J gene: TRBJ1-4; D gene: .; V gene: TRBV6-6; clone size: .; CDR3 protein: CASSYARGNEKLFF; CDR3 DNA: TGTGCCAGCAGTTATGCAAGGGGGAATGAAAAACTGTTTTTT
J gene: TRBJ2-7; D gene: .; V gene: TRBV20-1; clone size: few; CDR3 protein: CSATDRIYEQYF; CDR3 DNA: TGCAGTGCTACCGACAGAATCTACGAGCAGTACTTC
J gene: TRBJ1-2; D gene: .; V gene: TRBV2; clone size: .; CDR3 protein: CASSEQGGYTF; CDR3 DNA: TGTGCCAGCAGTGAACAGGGAGGCTACACCTTC
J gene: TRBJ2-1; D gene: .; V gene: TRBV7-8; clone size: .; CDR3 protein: CASSLAEGGYYNEQFF; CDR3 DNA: TGTGCCAGCAGCTTAGCGGAAGGAGGATACTACAATGAGCAGTTCTTC
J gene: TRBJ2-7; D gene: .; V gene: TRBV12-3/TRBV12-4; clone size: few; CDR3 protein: CASSSQGLLNEQYF; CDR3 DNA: TGTGCCAGCAGTTCGCAGGGGTTGCTTAACGAGCAGTACTTC
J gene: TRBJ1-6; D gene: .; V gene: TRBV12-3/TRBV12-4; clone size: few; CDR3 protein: CASSLQTPGYNSPLHF; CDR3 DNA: TGTGCCAGCAGTTTACAGACTCCCGGCTATAATTCACCCCTCCACTTT
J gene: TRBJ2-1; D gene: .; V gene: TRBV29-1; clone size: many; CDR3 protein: CSVEGPDSYNEQFF; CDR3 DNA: TGCAGCGTTGAAGGGCCCGACTCCTACAATGAGCAGTTCTTC
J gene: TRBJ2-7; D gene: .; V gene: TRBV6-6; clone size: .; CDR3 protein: CASSGVGTGSSYEQYF; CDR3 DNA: TGTGCCAGCAGTGGCGTCGGAACGGGCAGCTCCTACGAGCAGTACTTC
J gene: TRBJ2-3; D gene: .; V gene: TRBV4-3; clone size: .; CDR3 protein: CASSQGRPGTQYF; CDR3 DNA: TGCGCCAGCAGCCAAGGTAGGCCTGGGACGCAGTATTTT
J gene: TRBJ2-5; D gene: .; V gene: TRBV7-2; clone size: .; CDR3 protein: CASSLRLARETQYF; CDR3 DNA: TGTGCCAGCAGCTTACGCTTAGCGCGGGAGACCCAGTACTTC
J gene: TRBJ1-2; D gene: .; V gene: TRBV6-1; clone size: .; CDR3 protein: CASSDLPGSNYGYTF; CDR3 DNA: TGTGCCAGCAGTGATCTGCCGGGGAGCAACTATGGCTACACCTTC
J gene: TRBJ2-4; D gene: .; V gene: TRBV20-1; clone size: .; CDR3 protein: CSARVLAAAKNIQYF; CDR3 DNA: TGCAGTGCTAGAGTGCTAGCAGCAGCCAAAAACATTCAGTACTTC
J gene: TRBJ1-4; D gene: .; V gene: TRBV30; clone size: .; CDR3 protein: CAWDRGRGEKLFF; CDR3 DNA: TGTGCCTGGGACCGGGGACGGGGTGAAAAACTGTTTTTT
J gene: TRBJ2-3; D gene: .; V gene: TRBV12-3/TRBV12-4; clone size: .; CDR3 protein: CASSFGVAIADTQYF; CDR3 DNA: TGTGCCAGCAGTTTTGGGGTGGCCATCGCAGATACGCAGTATTTT
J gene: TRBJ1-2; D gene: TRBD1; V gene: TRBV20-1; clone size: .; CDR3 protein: CSASPDRVYGYTF; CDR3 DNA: TGCAGTGCTAGCCCAGACAGGGTTTATGGCTACACCTTC
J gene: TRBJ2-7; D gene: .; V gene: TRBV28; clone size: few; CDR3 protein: CATDTVLYEQYF; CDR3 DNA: TGTGCCACGGACACAGTTCTCTACGAGCAGTACTTC
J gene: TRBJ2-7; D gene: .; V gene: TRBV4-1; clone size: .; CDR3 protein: CASSREPGPSYEQYF; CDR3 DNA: TGCGCCAGCAGCCGCGAACCCGGACCCTCCTACGAGCAGTACTTC
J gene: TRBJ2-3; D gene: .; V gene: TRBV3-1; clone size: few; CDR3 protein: CASSQDPRRVWTDTQYF; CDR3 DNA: TGTGCCAGCAGCCAAGATCCCCGAAGGGTGTGGACAGATACGCAGTATTTT